These 2 T cell receptor beta chains originate from one sample sequenced in a study of cytomegalovirus exposure and HLA in healthy donors (dated by TCRdb to the late 2010s). Library construction relied on the immunoSEQ multiplex PCR assay. For the multiplex PCR, a mixture combining 60 forward primers for TCR Vbeta segments and 13 reverse primers for TCR Jbeta segments was used. The table comes from immuneACCESS by way of TCRdb, which keeps in-frame sequences with V and J called. Part of the clones is missing from these tables; in studies checked, under half for an unresolved V gene and the rest for unknown reasons. This sample lists about 200,000 clones; 85% were detected once. Less than 2.5% of the sample is in the top ten clones. Source material: PBMCs. All receptors come from a woman aged 45-65 years in good health and CMV-seronegative.

V and J are TRBV5-6 and TRBJ2-1, with D possibly TRBD1 on 6 matching bases. CDR3 size: 12 residues. V was shortened by 1 base and J by 7 bases, with 6 bases between the two germline ends. Germline V gives CDR1 SGHDT, CDR2 YYEEEE. The CDR3 loop reads CASSLTGNEQFF. In DNA form, the CDR3 reads TGTGCCAGCAGCTTGACAGGGAATGAGCAGTTCTTC.

The chain is built from TRBV27 and TRBJ2-7; TRBD1 aligns across 8 bases. Germline trimming cut 6 bases from V and 0 bases from J; bases unmatched to any gene: 7. The CDR3 totals 15 residues. Germline values: CDR1 MNHEY, CDR2 SMNVEV (reference sequence). In nucleotides, the CDR3 is TGTGCCAGCAGGTACACGGGACAGGCCTCCTACGAGCAGTACTTC. It codes for CASRYTGQASYEQYF.